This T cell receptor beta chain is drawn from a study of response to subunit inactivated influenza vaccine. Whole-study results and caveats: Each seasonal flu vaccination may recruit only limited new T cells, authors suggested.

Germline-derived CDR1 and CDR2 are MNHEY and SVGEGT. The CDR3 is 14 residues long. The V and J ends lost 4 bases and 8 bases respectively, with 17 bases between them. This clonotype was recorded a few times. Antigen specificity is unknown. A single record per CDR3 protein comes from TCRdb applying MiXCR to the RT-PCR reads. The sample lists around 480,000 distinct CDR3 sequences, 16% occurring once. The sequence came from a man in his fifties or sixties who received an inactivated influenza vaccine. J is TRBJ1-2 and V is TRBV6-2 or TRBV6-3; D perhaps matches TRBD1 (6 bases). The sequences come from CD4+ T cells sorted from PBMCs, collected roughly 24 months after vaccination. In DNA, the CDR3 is TGTGCCAGCAGTTTTACAGTTCGAGGGGGAGGCTACACCTTC. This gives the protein CASSFTVRGGGYTF.